This TCR beta chain emerged from a study of cytomegalovirus exposure and HLA in healthy donors. Study summary: An earlier analysis found some 100 million unique TCR beta sequences from about 190 million T cells. Notes on the study in general: Association of a missense DCLRE1C variant with TCR beta V- and J-gene trimming was reported in a later analysis.

The primer mix had 60 Vbeta and 13 Jbeta primers. Sequenced by immunoSEQ multiplex PCR; TCRdb stores in-frame clones only, minus some. Its listing shows some 56,000 clones. Germline V gene sequence: CDR1 SEHNR, CDR2 FQNEAQ (reference sequence). The CDR3 contains 16 residues. V was cut by 0 bases and J by 2 bases, with 13 bases left in between. Worth noting for this clone: Its antigen is not identified.

Material: PBMCs. The J gene is TRBJ1-1, the V gene TRBV7-9; D is perhaps TRBD1 (6 bases). The TCR comes from a woman in her thirties in good health and CMV-seropositive. The CDR3 is CASSLAGGQRNTEAFF. The CDR3 DNA follows: TGTGCCAGCAGCTTAGCCGGGGGGCAAAGAAACACTGAAGCTTTCTTT.